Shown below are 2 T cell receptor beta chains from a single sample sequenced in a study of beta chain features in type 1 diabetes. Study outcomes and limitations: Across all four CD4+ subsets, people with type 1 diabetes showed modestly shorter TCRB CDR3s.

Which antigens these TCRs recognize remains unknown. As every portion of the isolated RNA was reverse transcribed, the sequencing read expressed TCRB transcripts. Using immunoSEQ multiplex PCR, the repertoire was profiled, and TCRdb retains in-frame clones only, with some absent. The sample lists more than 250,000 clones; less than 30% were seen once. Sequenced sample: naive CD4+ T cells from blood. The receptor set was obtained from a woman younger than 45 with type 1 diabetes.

The CDR3 nucleotides are TGTGCCAGCAGTCTAACTAGCGGGAGTGTCCCCCAGTACTTC. Amino acids: CASSLTSGSVPQYF. The chain has TRBV2 and TRBJ2-5, with TRBD2 identical over 11 bases. CDR1 and CDR2 (germline): SNHLY, FYNNEI. The CDR3 extends over 14 amino acids. V lost 5 bases and J lost 9; bases outside the gene matches: 8.

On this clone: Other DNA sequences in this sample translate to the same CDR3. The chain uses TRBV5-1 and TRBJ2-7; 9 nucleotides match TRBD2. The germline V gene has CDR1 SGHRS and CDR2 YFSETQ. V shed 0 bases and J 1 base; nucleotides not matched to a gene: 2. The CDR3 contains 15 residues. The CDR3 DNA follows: TGCGCCAGCAGCTTGGCCCTAGCGGGATCCTACGAGCAGTACTTC. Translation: CASSLALAGSYEQYF.